This TCR beta chain came from a study of T cells in Graves' hyperthyroidism and ophthalmopathy (dated by TCRdb to between 2018 and 2020). Regarding the study in general: Peripheral blood was sampled at the time of initial diagnosis, prior to any treatment. To identify distinguishing TCR V-J signatures, a discovery cohort of around 98 patients was used, comprising some 45 with Graves' ophthalmopathy and some 60 with stable Graves' hyperthyroidism. Prospective prediction of ophthalmopathy was tested in an independent validation cohort of approximately 19 hyperthyroidism patients and roughly 16 patients who later progressed to ophthalmopathy. For training and testing, the roughly 100 patients in the discovery cohort were randomly divided in a 7:3 ratio. In more than 5 Graves' hyperthyroidism patients, the study also compared T-cell repertoires from thyroid tissue with T-cell repertoires from blood. Following sampling, methimazole starting at 30 mg daily was given to hyperthyroidism patients, and high-dose intravenous methylprednisolone was given to ophthalmopathy patients. The paper describes TCR Vbeta CDR3 sequencing of some 130 peripheral blood samples, made up of some 40 ophthalmopathy patients, 70 to 75 hyperthyroidism patients and some 17 progressor patients. Points the paper makes about the study in general: In validation, the model predicted progression to ophthalmopathy a median of about 6.8 months before onset, with approximately 70% sensitivity and almost 75% specificity. In cross-validation, a model built on a 13 V-J signature told ophthalmopathy apart from stable hyperthyroidism with 87.88% sensitivity and roughly 81% specificity, and in testing the same model reached 80%/75%. No statistical method was used to set the sample size in advance, and investigators knew the group allocation. Most expanded thyroid clonotypes (frequency above 0.001) were also found in blood, which suggests that blood repertoires may mirror thyroid immune responses.

Trimming leaves V shorter by 3 bases and J shorter by 6 bases, with the junction holding 7 bases beyond the gene matches. Per the germline V gene, SNHLY is the CDR1 and FYNNEI is the CDR2. From cysteine to phenylalanine, the CDR3 is 14 amino acids long. Kept here is only the CDR3 DNA, which spans 42 bases and is read in frame from base 1. On this clonotype: No antigen is known for it. Base qualities are not provided; no much larger clone lies one nucleotide away.

The TCR beta CDR3 regions were amplified from the RNA transcripts. The TCR CDR3 was subjected to a first round of RT-PCR using the HTBI primer set and the Qiagen OneStep RT-PCR kit. A second multiplex PCR round built the libraries, followed by size selection and purification. Libraries were sequenced paired-end with 100 bp reads on an Illumina HiSeq2000. As for the original processing: SOAPnuke was used to process the raw data, with reads discarded if the reads contained adapters or uncalled bases, had a mean Phred below 15, or lacked an exact constant-primer or identifier match. COPE v1.2.5 was used to merge high-quality paired reads, and clonotypes were defined as unique nucleotide sequences. MiTCR v1.1 was used to align the clonotypes against IMGT TRBV, TRBD and TRBJ reference segments. The analysis was restricted to V-J combinations with a frequency above 0.0001, which together covered 99.2% of the repertoires. A TCS score was defined as the ratio of F50 (clonal expansion) to E x V (chaos), with BLOSUM62-based TCRdist applied between CDR3 peptides within each V-J. Welch's t-statistics and random forest reduced around 520 V-J features to 10 to 15, which were used in a naive Bayes classifier (R e1071). TCRdb reran the public reads through fastp at Q25 and MiXCR, keeping productive beta chains. Every CDR3 protein is listed once, alongside the most common genes and DNA of its rows. The V and J calls were not made by the authors but by TCRdb's processing. A total of about 720,000 distinct CDR3 sequences appear in this sample, 16% of them only once. The ten largest clones represent under 10% of the sample.

Stable Graves' hyperthyroidism was defined as no progression to ophthalmopathy during 18 months of follow-up. Hyperthyroidism patients were newly diagnosed, with disease duration under 2 months, and aged 18 to 65 years. The study excluded patients with uncontrolled infections, other autoimmune diseases, pregnancy or lactation. Diagnoses were established on the basis of clinical symptoms, serum thyroxine and TRAb, thyroid ultrasound, and orbital computed tomography. PBMCs were isolated from about 9.2 ml of fresh peripheral blood by Ficoll-Paque density gradient centrifugation. Total RNA was extracted with Trizol reagent, and quality was checked on an Agilent 2100 Bioanalyzer.

The receptor's source is a man aged 18 to 30 with Graves' hyperthyroidism. What was sequenced was blood. The sequence links TRBV2 to TRBJ1-2, with TRBD1 matching 7 junction bases. The DNA sequence reads TGTGCCAGCAGTGAGCTCCAGGGGGAAGATGGCTACACCTTC. Its coded protein is CASSELQGEDGYTF.